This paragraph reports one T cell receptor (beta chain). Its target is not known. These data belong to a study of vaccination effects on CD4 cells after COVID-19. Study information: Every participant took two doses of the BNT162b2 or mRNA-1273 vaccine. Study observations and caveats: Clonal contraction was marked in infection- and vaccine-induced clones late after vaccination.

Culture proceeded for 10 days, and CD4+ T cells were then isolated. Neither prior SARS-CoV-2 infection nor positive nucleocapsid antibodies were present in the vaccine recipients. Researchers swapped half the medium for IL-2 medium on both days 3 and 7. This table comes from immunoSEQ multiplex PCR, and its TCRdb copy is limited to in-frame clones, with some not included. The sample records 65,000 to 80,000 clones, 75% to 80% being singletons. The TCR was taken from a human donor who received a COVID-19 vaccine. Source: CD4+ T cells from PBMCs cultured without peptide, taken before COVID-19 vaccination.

CDR3 region: CASSPTPGPDPFGYTF. CDR3 sequence (DNA): TGTGCCAGCTCACCGACTCCGGGACCGGATCCATTCGGCTACACCTTC. The V call is TRBV18, the J call TRBJ1-2; D possibly corresponds to TRBD1 (5 bases). Trimming removed 3 bases from V and 8 bases from J, with 22 bases in between. CDR3 size: 16 residues. Looked up from germline, CDR1 is KGHSH and CDR2 is LQKENI.